The TCR beta chain under discussion was sequenced for a study of molecular identifiers for immune sequencing clone quantification. Findings and caveats of the study: Same-barcode identical TCR molecules could make highly expanded clones look smaller than they are. Reports indicate spiked Jurkat TCR RNA from one cell could be found among around 1 million naive cells.

Looked up from germline, CDR1 is MDHEN and CDR2 is SYDVKM. The CDR3 consists of 14 residues. V was cut by 3 bases and J by 4 bases, with 9 bases left in between. Libraries used roughly 17,000 to 1,000,000 sorted naive CD8 T cells and 10%, 30% or 50% RNA input. Listed TCR primers and previously described methods were used for bulk TCR libraries. TCRdb re-called the PCR reads through MiXCR, storing one row per CDR3 protein. The data hold about 54,000 distinct CDR3 sequences, with 20% to 25% observed a single time. This clonotype was observed at least ten times. The antigen remains unidentified. Material for sequencing was naive CD8+ T cells from blood, with Jurkat cell RNA spiked in. Noted subset: FACS-sorted CD8+CD4-CCR7+CD45RA+ naive T cells. The TCR originated in a human donor in good health. Some libraries in this study had Jurkat cell RNA spiked in. The chain uses TRBV28 and TRBJ2-2; D may be TRBD1 or TRBD2 (5 bases each). The CDR3 bases are TGTGCCAGCAGTTTTGGGGGAACCACCGGGGAGCTGTTTTTT. It yields the protein CASSFGGTTGELFF.